Shown below are 9 T cell receptor beta chains from a single sample sequenced in a study of T-cell reconstitution after alpha-beta-depleted transplantation in children. The TCRbeta library was prepared with unique molecular identifiers. A single record per CDR3 protein comes from TCRdb applying MiXCR to the PCR reads. This table holds about 290,000 distinct CDR3 sequences, over 9.5% found once. The sequencing here drew on PBMCs, taken before TCRalphabeta/CD19-depleted stem cell transplant. The receptors shown here come from a boy in the first two years of life with acute myeloid leukemia, due to receive a stem cell transplant.

This clonotype was recorded many times. The chain employs TRBV6-2 or TRBV6-3 and TRBJ2-1; 12 bases are a match to TRBD2. This CDR3 contains 18 residues. The V gene end was trimmed by 0 bases and the J gene end by 0 bases; junction bases not matched to a gene: 3. CDR1 MNHEY and CDR2 SVGEGT come from the germline V gene. Here the CDR3 reads CASSYSLTSGSSYNEQFF. The DNA for the CDR3 is TGTGCCAGCAGTTACTCCCTGACTAGCGGGAGCTCCTACAATGAGCAGTTCTTC.

The table lists this clonotype with many counts. The chain links TRBV2 to TRBJ2-3; TRBD2 matches 12 bases. The CDR3 is made up of 21 amino acids. After removal of 3 bases from V and 7 bases from J, the junction contained 23 bases not matched to a gene. Germline lookup yields CDR1 SNHLY and CDR2 FYNNEI. The CDR3 DNA sequence: TGTGCCAGCAGTGAGGGACACTTGACTAGCGGGAGAGCTCTACCCGTGAATACGCAGTATTTT. It specifies CASSEGHLTSGRALPVNTQYF.

In its sample, this clonotype was seen many times. The V call is TRBV5-1, the J call TRBJ2-3; D perhaps matches TRBD2 (6 bases). The CDR3 has 14 amino acids. V lost 0 bases to trimming and J lost 2 bases, with 7 bases between them. CDR1 SGHRS and CDR2 YFSETQ come from the germline V gene. CDR3 DNA: TGCGCCAGCAGCTTGGCGGGGGACACAGATACGCAGTATTTT. Translated, it gives CASSLAGDTDTQYF.

This clonotype appeared many times. This chain uses TRBV20-1 with TRBJ2-7; D might be TRBD1 (6 bases). V was clipped by 7 bases and J by 4 bases, with 11 bases between them. CDR3 size: 11 residues. Germline CDR1 DFQATT, CDR2 SNEGSKA (reference sequence). As DNA, the CDR3 is TGCAGTGGCGTCAGGGGTTACGAGCAGTACTTC. Encoded protein: CSGVRGYEQYF.

This clonotype was seen a few times. The chain links TRBV7-2 to TRBJ2-5; D may be TRBD2 (6 bases). V dropped 5 bases and J dropped 4 bases, with 14 bases sitting between them. Germline CDR1 SGHTA, CDR2 FQGNSA. CDR3 length equals 14 residues. CDR3 sequence reads: CASSPLEGRETQYF. CDR3 sequence (DNA): TGTGCCAGCAGCCCCCTGGAGGGGCGAGAGACCCAGTACTTC.

This chain joins TRBV20-1 and TRBJ2-1, with a tentative D call TRBD2 (5 bases). From germline, CDR1 is DFQATT and CDR2 SNEGSKA (reference sequence). Trimming removed 3 bases at V and 0 bases at J, with 9 bases between. The CDR3 has 14 amino acids. The CDR3 loop is CSARVRDSYNEQFF. DNA for the CDR3: TGCAGTGCTAGGGTCCGGGACTCCTACAATGAGCAGTTCTTC.

This clonotype was seen repeatedly, ten times or more. The genes are TRBV4-1 and TRBJ2-1; 13 bases agree with TRBD2. The CDR3 spans 19 residues. Germline V gene data show CDR1 as MGHRA and CDR2 as YSYEKL. V was pared by 0 bases and J by 0 bases, with 5 bases of the junction left unmatched. The CDR3 is CASSQEGLAGLSSYNEQFF. The CDR3 nucleotides are TGCGCCAGCAGCCAAGAGGGACTAGCGGGGCTAAGCTCCTACAATGAGCAGTTCTTC.

This clonotype was seen many times. The chain couples TRBV5-5 to TRBJ1-1; D remains ambiguous. The V end was cut by 1 base, the J end by 11 bases, with 12 bases between. CDR1 and CDR2 from the germline V gene are SGHKS and YYEKEE (reference sequence). The CDR3 consists of 12 residues. The CDR3 DNA is TGTGCCAGCAGCTTGCGGGGAAAGGCGGCTTTCTTT. It encodes CASSLRGKAAFF. The full variable domain, with the rest looked up from reference TRBV5-5 and TRBJ1-1, is DAGVTQSPTHLIKTRGQQVTLRCSPISGHKSVSWYQQVLGQGPQFIFQYYEKEERGRGNFPDRFSARQFPNYSSELNVNALLLGDSALYLCASSLRGKAAFFGQGTRLTVV.

This clonotype came up a few times. The CDR3 sequence: CAWSEGRGLSYEQYF. CDR3 nucleotides: TGTGCCTGGAGTGAGGGGCGGGGGTTGTCCTACGAGCAGTACTTC. V usage is TRBV30 and J usage is TRBJ2-7; 7 bases align to TRBD2. This CDR3 is built from 15 residues. V lost 1 base to trimming and J lost 1 base; unmatched junction nucleotides: 7. The germline CDR1 and CDR2 sequences are GTSNPN and SVGIG (reference sequence).